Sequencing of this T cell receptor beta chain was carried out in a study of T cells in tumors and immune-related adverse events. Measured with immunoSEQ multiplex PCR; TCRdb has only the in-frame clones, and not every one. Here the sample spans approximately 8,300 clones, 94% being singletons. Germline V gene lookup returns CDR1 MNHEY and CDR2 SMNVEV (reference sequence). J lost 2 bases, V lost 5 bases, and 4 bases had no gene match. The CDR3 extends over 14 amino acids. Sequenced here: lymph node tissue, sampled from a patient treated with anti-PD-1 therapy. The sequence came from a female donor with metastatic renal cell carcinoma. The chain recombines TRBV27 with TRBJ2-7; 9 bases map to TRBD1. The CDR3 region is CASSPGQGAYEQYF. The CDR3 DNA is TGTGCCAGCAGTCCGGGACAGGGAGCCTACGAGCAGTACTTC.